This T cell receptor beta chain derives from a study of shared clonotypes between healthy human individuals (TCRdb year 2020). Background for the entire study: A couple of women and three men aged 18 to 49 years were included in the cohort. For each donor, CD4 naive and CD4 memory were each run on three plates, CD8 naive on two plates, and CD8 memory on one plate. The study deeply sequenced blood TCR repertoires of several healthy adults to estimate repertoire size and the extent of clonotype sharing between individuals. To increase sequencing depth and limit assay-specific biases, different laboratories used diverse techniques to prepare libraries and sequence TCR repertoires. Each donor's leukapheresis produced roughly between roughly 0.9 and 8.9 billion PBMCs. The full study reports these points: Even with the large sequencing depth, rarefaction of the sorted-subset datasets indicated that sequencing was incomplete. Larger estimated clonotype richness was generally found for naive subsets than for memory subsets. Compared with non-shared clonotypes, the clonotypes found in all four sorted-subset donors had higher generation probabilities. Approximately 5% of naive CD4, 3.5% of naive CD8, approximately 2% of memory CD4, and about 0.4% of memory CD8 clonotypes were shared across four donors. Pairwise subsampling led to the expectation that sequencing depth would affect the degree of clonotype sharing among donors. Only blood was sampled, and tissue TCR repertoires likely differ from those in blood. The small number of donors limited the genetic and exposure-history diversity represented.

Using the deep immunoSEQ assay, multiplex PCR amplified TCR CDR3 regions from genomic DNA. For each cell subset, the extracted genomic DNA was distributed evenly across all wells of several immunoSEQ 96-well plates, and each plate served as one replicate. For sorted subsets, 200 to 250 ng of genomic DNA, equivalent to 25,000 to 35,000 T cell genomes, went into each replicate PCR. The purified libraries were quantified using a Qubit 3.0 fluorometer, sized with a Bioanalyzer 2100, and then quantified again using the KAPA Library Quantification kit. Every immunoSEQ 96-well plate was sequenced on a separate single-read 150-cycle Illumina NextSeq 550 flow cell. The authors' analysis ran thus. Because the immunoSEQ output included only junctional sequences and no quality scores, the filtering could not be the same as the filtering used for full-length reads. Sequences were annotated with PyIR, a Python wrapper for IgBLAST v1.9, and V/J genes and CDR3 were assigned using IMGT germline references. Reads were filtered out if the reads had weak V/J assignments (E-value above 1e-6), no CDR3, stop codons, out-of-frame junctions, or ambiguous translated residues. A V3J clonotype was defined by an identical inferred V gene, J gene, and CDR3 amino acid sequence. Percentage overlap between repertoires was calculated by dividing the number of shared unique clonotypes by the size of the smaller repertoire. Richness of each repertoire was evaluated using RTK rarefaction, the Chao1 estimator, and Recon v2.1 estimates of unobserved clonotypes. Generation probabilities for all TCRbeta clonotypes obtained by the gDNA method from a few donors were computed using OLGA. Imported from immuneACCESS, the table was reduced by TCRdb to in-frame sequences with V and J called. These copies leave out some clones; in studies compared against another copy, an unresolved V gene accounts for under half, and the cause of the remainder is not known. The D gene and trimming were derived from the DNA, and the V and J assignments and clone size from that table. Within this sample are some 1,100,000 clones, with about four fifths of them counted one time only. The top ten hold 0.4% to 0.55% of the sample.

The donors were healthy, HIV-negative adults who had no recently reported acute infections or vaccinations. Every donor was a Caucasian adult residing in Nashville, Tennessee, USA. CD4+ T cells were enriched through magnetic negative selection, after which naive cells were positively selected on CD45RA and the remaining negative fraction served as the memory subset. Blood was obtained by leukapheresis, after which PBMCs were separated by Ficoll-Histopaque density gradient centrifugation and cryopreserved in liquid nitrogen vapor phase. Analytical flow cytometry was used to check the purity and quantity of every magnetically sorted T cell population. From each sorted fraction, genomic DNA was isolated and quantified by UV absorbance on a Nanodrop 2000c. Points on this clone: Its binding antigen is unknown. Base qualities are not recorded, but no much larger clone differs from it by a single base.

Looking up the germline V gene yields CDR1 SGHDT and CDR2 YYEEEE. V loses 4 bases, J loses 5 bases, and the germline ends lie 12 bases apart. Including the terminal cysteine and phenylalanine, the CDR3 comprises 13 residues. Only the CDR3 region is kept as DNA, spanning 39 bases read in frame from base 1. The source of this sequence is a man aged 18 to 29 in good health. Some clones in this sample may be carry-over from other donors' samples. This sequence uses TRBV5-6 and TRBJ2-5, with the D gene too uncertain to name. The sequencing input was memory CD4+ T cells from PBMCs. In light of the paper, this sample's cell subset or site label describes: CD45RA-negative fraction. This receptor has the CDR3 CASSLSGAETQYF. The DNA sequence is given as TGTGCCAGCAGCCTCTCGGGTGCGGAGACCCAGTACTTC.